This entry features one T cell receptor beta chain sequence. The data originate from a study of blood T cell repertoires in COVID-19. The wider study: The origin of the acute and convalescent COVID-19 samples was the United States, Italy and Spain.

Clones were read by immunoSEQ multiplex PCR, and TCRdb kept only the in-frame ones, dropping some. The data contain about 100,000 clones, 80% to 90% of them singletons. Germline CDR1 and CDR2: MNHEY and SVGEGT. The CDR3 has 12 residues. V was trimmed by 4 bases and J by 4 bases, leaving 8 bases between them. The sequence derives from an elderly man with acute or convalescent COVID-19. This chain links TRBV6-2 or TRBV6-3 with TRBJ2-7; D is unclear. Sample: peripheral blood. CDR3 protein: CASSFLRYEQYF. In DNA form, the CDR3 reads TGTGCCAGCAGTTTCCTTCGTTACGAGCAGTACTTC.